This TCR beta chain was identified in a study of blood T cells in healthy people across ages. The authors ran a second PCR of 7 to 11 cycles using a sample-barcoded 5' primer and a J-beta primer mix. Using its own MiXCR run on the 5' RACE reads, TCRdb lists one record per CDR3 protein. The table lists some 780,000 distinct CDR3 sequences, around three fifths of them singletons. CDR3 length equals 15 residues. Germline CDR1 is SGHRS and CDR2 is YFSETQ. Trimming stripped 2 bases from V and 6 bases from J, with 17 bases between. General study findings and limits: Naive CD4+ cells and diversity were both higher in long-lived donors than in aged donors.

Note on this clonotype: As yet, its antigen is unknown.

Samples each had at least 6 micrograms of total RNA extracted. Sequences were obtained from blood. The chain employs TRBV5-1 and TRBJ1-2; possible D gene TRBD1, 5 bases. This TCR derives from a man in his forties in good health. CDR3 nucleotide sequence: TGCGCCAGCAGCTTCGACGGACAACCTATCAATGGCTACACCTTC. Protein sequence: CASSFDGQPINGYTF.